These T cell receptor beta chains were read from a single sample in a study of identical twins. TCRdb reprocessed the 5' RACE reads with MiXCR, giving one entry per CDR3 protein. The table shows about 260,000 distinct CDR3 sequences, with approximately 7% occurring only once. These data were also filed under a second study, of yellow fever vaccine responses in identical twins.

Sequencing was carried out using memory (CD45RO+) T cells sorted from blood. The receptor source for this set is a young woman in good health. CDR3s include the opening cysteine and the closing phenylalanine or tryptophan. D genes are given only for firm matches. Rows may omit the clone size; those that give it use once, few, many or a size class.

>TRBJ2-1|TRBV3-1|.|.
CASSPRANQYNEQFF
TGTGCCAGCAGCCCTAGGGCGAACCAATACAATGAGCAGTTCTTC
>TRBJ2-1|TRBV12-3/TRBV12-4|.|many
CASTQISSYNEQFF
TGTGCCAGCACCCAAATAAGCTCCTACAATGAGCAGTTCTTC
>TRBJ2-3|TRBV7-2|.|few
CASSLAGGGDTQYF
TGTGCCAGCAGCTTAGCAGGGGGTGGAGATACGCAGTATTTT
>TRBJ2-1|TRBV2|TRBD1|many
CASSESVQGPRNEQFF
TGTGCCAGCAGTGAATCGGTACAGGGGCCGCGGAATGAGCAGTTCTTC
>TRBJ2-1|TRBV7-2|.|few
CASSLIGTNYNEQFF
TGTGCCAGCAGCTTGATAGGGACAAACTACAATGAGCAGTTCTTC
>TRBJ2-1|TRBV28|TRBD2|many
CASRSASGGSYNEQFF
TGTGCCAGCAGGTCAGCTAGCGGGGGTTCCTACAATGAGCAGTTCTTC
>TRBJ1-1|TRBV12-3/TRBV12-4|.|.
CAFCLERIWGTNTEAFF
TGTGCCTTCTGTTTAGAGCGGATTTGGGGGACGAACACTGAAGCTTTCTTT
>TRBJ2-1|TRBV20-1|.|few
CSAYTTGTTTYNEQFF
TGCAGTGCTTACACCACAGGGACTACCACCTACAATGAGCAGTTCTTC
>TRBJ2-1|TRBV10-3|TRBD1|many
CAVLSGQGADEQFF
TGTGCCGTCCTCTCGGGACAGGGGGCTGATGAGCAGTTCTTC
>TRBJ1-6|TRBV5-1|TRBD1|.
CASSFGTDRNSPLHF
TGCGCCAGCAGCTTCGGGACAGACCGAAATTCACCCCTCCACTTT
>TRBJ1-6|TRBV6-1|.|.
CASGEGPLNSPLHF
TGTGCCAGCGGGGAGGGCCCCTTGAATTCACCCCTCCACTTT
>TRBJ2-7|TRBV5-1|.|.
CASSREFGIGEQYF
TGCGCCAGCAGCCGGGAGTTTGGTATAGGGGAGCAGTACTTC
>TRBJ2-2|TRBV5-1|TRBD1|many
CASSRRQGDTGELFF
TGCGCCAGCAGTCGCAGACAGGGTGACACCGGGGAGCTGTTTTTT
>TRBJ2-6|TRBV5-1|.|many
CASSKEGNSGANVLTF
TGCGCCAGCAGCAAAGAGGGCAACTCTGGGGCCAACGTCCTGACTTTC
>TRBJ1-1|TRBV5-1|.|.
CASSLNRDEAFF
TGCGCCAGCAGCTTGAATCGGGACGAAGCTTTCTTT
>TRBJ1-2|TRBV5-6|TRBD1|few
CASQGQGTDGYTF
TGTGCCAGTCAGGGACAGGGAACGGATGGCTACACCTTC
>TRBJ2-2|TRBV3-1|.|.
CASSRAGSSTGELFF
TGTGCCAGCAGCCGGGCTGGGAGCAGCACCGGGGAGCTGTTTTTT
>TRBJ2-2|TRBV14|.|few
CASSQLQKTSNTGELFF
TGTGCCAGCAGCCAGTTGCAGAAGACTTCGAACACCGGGGAGCTGTTTTTT
>TRBJ2-1|TRBV11-2|TRBD2|.
CASSLSRLAGDNEQFF
TGTGCCAGCAGCTTAAGTCGACTAGCGGGAGACAATGAGCAGTTCTTC
>TRBJ2-1|TRBV20-1|TRBD1|few
CSVTLTGELGKGNEQFF
TGCAGTGTCACCCTCACAGGGGAATTGGGAAAGGGCAATGAGCAGTTCTTC
>TRBJ1-1|TRBV10-3|.|.
CAISEGARREAFF
TGTGCCATCAGTGAGGGGGCGAGGAGGGAGGCTTTCTTT
>TRBJ2-7|TRBV2|.|many
CASSEVGSGPYEQYF
TGTGCCAGCAGTGAAGTCGGTAGCGGTCCCTACGAGCAGTACTTC
>TRBJ2-1|TRBV9|TRBD2|many
CASSLKGLAGGRNYYNEQFF
TGTGCCAGCAGCCTTAAGGGACTAGCGGGGGGGCGAAACTACTACAATGAGCAGTTCTTC
>TRBJ2-5|TRBV28|TRBD2|many
CASSLGLAGANQETQYF
TGTGCCAGCAGTTTGGGCCTAGCGGGAGCGAACCAAGAGACCCAGTACTTC
>TRBJ1-2|TRBV3-1|.|many
CASSQGHSKNYGYTF
TGTGCCAGCAGCCAAGGTCACAGTAAGAACTATGGCTACACCTTC
>TRBJ2-4|TRBV2|.|.
CASRKAVAKNIQYF
TGTGCCAGCAGGAAAGCAGTGGCCAAAAACATTCAGTACTTC
>TRBJ2-1|TRBV11-2|.|many
CASGTGDYNEQFF
TGTGCCAGCGGAACCGGGGATTACAATGAGCAGTTCTTC
>TRBJ1-1|TRBV20-1|.|.
CSARESFWGLNTEAFF
TGCAGTGCTAGAGAGAGTTTTTGGGGGTTGAACACTGAAGCTTTCTTT
>TRBJ1-1|TRBV28|.|few
CASSPPDLTEAFF
TGTGCCAGCAGTCCCCCGGACCTCACTGAAGCTTTCTTT
>TRBJ2-5|TRBV20-1|.|many
CSADNLQETQYF
TGCAGTGCTGACAACCTCCAAGAGACCCAGTACTTC
>TRBJ1-1|TRBV28|.|many
CASIGAGHPGTEAFF
TGTGCCAGCATTGGGGCGGGACACCCGGGCACTGAAGCTTTCTTT
>TRBJ1-5|TRBV7-6|.|few
CASSLGRGQGNQPQHF
TGTGCCAGCAGCTTAGGGAGAGGGCAGGGCAATCAGCCCCAGCATTTT
>TRBJ2-7|TRBV10-3|TRBD1|many
CAISIGTDPYGQYF
TGTGCCATCAGCATCGGGACAGACCCTTACGGTCAGTACTTC
>TRBJ2-3|TRBV27|.|.
CASSLGRNTDTQYF
TGTGCCAGCAGTTTAGGGCGGAACACAGATACGCAGTATTTT
>TRBJ1-5|TRBV12-3/TRBV12-4|.|many
CASNPQGNQPQHF
TGTGCCAGCAACCCTCAGGGCAATCAGCCCCAGCATTTT
>TRBJ2-1|TRBV5-1|.|few
CASRPGPSTNEQFF
TGCGCCAGCAGACCCGGACCTAGTACAAATGAGCAGTTCTTC
>TRBJ1-2|TRBV27|.|few
CASSRDRNHYGYTF
TGTGCCAGCTCTCGAGACCGAAACCACTATGGCTACACCTTC
>TRBJ2-2|TRBV5-1|TRBD2|many
CASSFRAGTSGFSGELFF
TGCGCCAGCAGCTTCCGGGCCGGGACTAGCGGGTTCTCCGGGGAGCTGTTTTTT
>TRBJ2-7|TRBV28|.|few
CASSRRYEQYF
TGTGCCAGCAGCCGCCGCTACGAGCAGTACTTC
>TRBJ2-7|TRBV4-1|.|.
CASSSTGTGAYEQYF
TGCGCCAGCAGTTCGACCGGGACTGGGGCATACGAGCAGTACTTC
>TRBJ1-2|TRBV12-3/TRBV12-4|TRBD1|.
CASSLSRQGYGYTF
TGTGCCAGCAGCCTGAGTCGACAGGGGTATGGCTACACCTTC
>TRBJ2-7|TRBV5-5|.|.
CASSTTGNRGDEQYF
TGTGCCAGCAGCACAACCGGGAACCGGGGCGACGAGCAGTACTTC